This T cell receptor (beta chain) was retrieved from a study of CD8+CD57+ T cells in acquired aplastic anemia. Study at large: DNA recovered from sorted CD4+ and CD8+ cells had a mean of roughly 3 ug.

The germline gives CDR1 WSHSY, CDR2 SAAADI. V shed 3 bases and J shed 6 bases, with 5 bases lying between them. This CDR3 is built from 12 residues. Template material for TCR beta VDJ and CDR3 profiling consisted of genomic DNA. TCRdb reanalysed the reads using MiXCR and keeps one entry per CDR3 protein. The sample carries some 140,000 distinct CDR3 sequences, around half recorded once. Whoever was chosen for sequencing had shown CD8+CD57+ cell expansion by flow cytometry. No therapy was given to patients before blood sampling. Overall study findings and caveats: Both patients and controls carried the same twenty-nine CD8+ CDR3 sequences. The study found no significant CD8+ Simpson's diversity difference between patients and controls.

A remark on this clonotype: The antigen is undetermined.

Sequenced input: sorted CD4+, CD8+, or CD8+CD57+ T cells (not recorded which) from PBMCs. The V gene is TRBV10-2, the J gene TRBJ2-2, with D unresolved. This TCR was recovered from a human donor with aplastic anemia. The CDR3 region is CASSDRSGELFF. Here the CDR3 DNA reads TGCGCCAGCAGTGACAGGTCCGGGGAGCTGTTTTTT.